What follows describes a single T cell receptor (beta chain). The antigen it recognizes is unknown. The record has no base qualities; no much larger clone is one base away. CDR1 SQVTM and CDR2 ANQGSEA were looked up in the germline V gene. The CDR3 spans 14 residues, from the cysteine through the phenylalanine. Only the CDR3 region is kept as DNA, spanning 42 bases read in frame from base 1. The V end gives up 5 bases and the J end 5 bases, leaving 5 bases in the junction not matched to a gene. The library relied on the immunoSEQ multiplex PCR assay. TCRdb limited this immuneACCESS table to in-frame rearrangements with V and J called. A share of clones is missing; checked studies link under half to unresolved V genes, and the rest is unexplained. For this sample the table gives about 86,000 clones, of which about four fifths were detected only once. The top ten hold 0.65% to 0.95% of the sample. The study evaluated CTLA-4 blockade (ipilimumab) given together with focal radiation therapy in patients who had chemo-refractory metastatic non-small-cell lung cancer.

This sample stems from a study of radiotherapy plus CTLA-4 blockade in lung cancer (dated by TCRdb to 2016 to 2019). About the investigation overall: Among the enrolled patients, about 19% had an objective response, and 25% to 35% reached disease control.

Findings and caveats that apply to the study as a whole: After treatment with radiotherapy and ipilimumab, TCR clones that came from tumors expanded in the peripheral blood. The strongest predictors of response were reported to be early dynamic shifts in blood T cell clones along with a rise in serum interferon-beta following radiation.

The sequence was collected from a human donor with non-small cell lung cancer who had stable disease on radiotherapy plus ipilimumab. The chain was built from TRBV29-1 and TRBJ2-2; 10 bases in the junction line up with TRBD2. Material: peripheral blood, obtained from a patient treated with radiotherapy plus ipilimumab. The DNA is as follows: TGCAGCGTTACGGTAGCGGGAGGAACCGGGGAGCTGTTTTTT. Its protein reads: CSVTVAGGTGELFF.